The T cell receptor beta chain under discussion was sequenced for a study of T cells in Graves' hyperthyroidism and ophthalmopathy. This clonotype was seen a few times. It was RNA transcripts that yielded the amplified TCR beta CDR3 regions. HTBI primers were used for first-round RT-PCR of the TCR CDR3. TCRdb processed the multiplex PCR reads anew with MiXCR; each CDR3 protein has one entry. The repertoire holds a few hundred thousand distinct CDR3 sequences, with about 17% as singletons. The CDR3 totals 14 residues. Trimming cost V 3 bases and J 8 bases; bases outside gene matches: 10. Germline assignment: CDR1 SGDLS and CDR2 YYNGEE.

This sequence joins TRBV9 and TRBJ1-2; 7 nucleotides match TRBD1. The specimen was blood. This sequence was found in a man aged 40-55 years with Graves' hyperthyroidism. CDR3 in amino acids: CASSAAGTDIGYTF. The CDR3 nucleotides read TGTGCCAGCAGCGCGGCCGGGACAGATATCGGCTACACCTTC.